This paragraph reports one T cell receptor (beta chain). Its specificity is unknown. RNA amounts of 0.5 to 1 ug underwent reverse transcription with random hexamers. The TCR beta CDR3 was amplified by immunoSEQ multiplex PCR across 54 Vbeta, 13 Jbeta. TCRdb re-called the immunoSEQ multiplex PCR reads through MiXCR, storing one row per CDR3 protein. This table holds roughly 140,000 distinct CDR3 sequences, about 94% found once. Trimming cost V 2 bases and J 4 bases, with 10 bases left between them. Germline V gives CDR1 SQVTM, CDR2 ANQGSEA. The CDR3 runs 13 residues. It was treatment-naive patients with stable or active relapsing-remitting disease who made up the multiple sclerosis controls. Bulk CD8+ and CD4+ cells came from magnetic negative isolation; CD8+ TEMRA by FACS. The data derive from a study of CD8 T cells in Susac syndrome. Study-level findings and limits: The study conceded that relatively few individuals underwent its TCR sequencing and HLA analysis.

The sequenced sample consisted of CD8+ T cells from PBMCs. This clonotype was sampled from a human donor with multiple sclerosis. The genes are TRBV29-1 and TRBJ2-3; D may correspond to TRBD1 or TRBD2 (6 bases each). The CDR3 bases are TGCAGCGTTGAAAAGGGGGGCGCAGATACGCAGTATTTT. Residues: CSVEKGGADTQYF.